This T cell receptor (beta chain) comes out of a study of T cells expressing NK-cell markers. Study-level results: Dominant NKG2C+ clonotypes were found to form about 1.0-8% of CD8+ T cells in about six donors.

Using the 5' RACE reads, TCRdb records one entry per CDR3 protein without DNA. This listing includes some 450,000 distinct CDR3 sequences. Details on this clonotype: The target antigen is unknown.

The CDR3 runs 16 residues. The V gene's germline CDR1 is MNHNS and CDR2 SASEGT. This clonotype was obtained from a woman aged 18 to 75 in good health. The V gene is TRBV6-1, the J gene TRBJ2-5; TCRdb's assignment of TRBD1 cannot be checked, as there is no DNA. Sequencing was performed on blood T cells: a sorted CD56 or NKG2C T cell subset, CD4+ or CD8+ T cells, or bulk PBMC T cells (not recorded which). Here the CDR3 reads CASSIKGRVTLETQYF.